This T cell receptor (beta chain) was captured in a study of CD8+CD57+ T cells in acquired aplastic anemia. Study background: Sorted cells (CD4+ and CD8+) yielded DNA amounts that averaged around 3.5 ug. Average CD4+ read depth in healthy donors was about 10.8 million reads. Study-wide points: Sharing between patients and controls was observed for twenty-nine CD8+ CDR3 sequences. Levels of CD8+ Simpson's diversity were not significantly distinct in patients versus controls.

TCR beta VDJ combinations and CDR3 sequences were profiled from genomic DNA. MiXCR, run by TCRdb on the reads, gives a single entry per CDR3 protein. The repertoire includes about 160,000 distinct CDR3 sequences, around 40% of them detected once, and 1.1% sits in the top ten. Deletions cut 4 bases from V and 1 base from J, with 16 bases between. Germline values: CDR1 SGHAT, CDR2 FQDESV (reference sequence). The CDR3 covers 16 residues. This clonotype came up many times. Its antigen is undetermined. Sequencing was done on a sample of sorted CD4+, CD8+, or CD8+CD57+ T cells (not recorded which) from PBMCs. The chain has TRBV11-1 and TRBJ1-1; D not certain. The receptor's source is a human donor in good health. CDR3 region: CASSSSLDPGNTEAFF. The DNA of the CDR3 is TGTGCCAGCAGCTCGTCCCTAGACCCAGGGAACACTGAAGCTTTCTTT.